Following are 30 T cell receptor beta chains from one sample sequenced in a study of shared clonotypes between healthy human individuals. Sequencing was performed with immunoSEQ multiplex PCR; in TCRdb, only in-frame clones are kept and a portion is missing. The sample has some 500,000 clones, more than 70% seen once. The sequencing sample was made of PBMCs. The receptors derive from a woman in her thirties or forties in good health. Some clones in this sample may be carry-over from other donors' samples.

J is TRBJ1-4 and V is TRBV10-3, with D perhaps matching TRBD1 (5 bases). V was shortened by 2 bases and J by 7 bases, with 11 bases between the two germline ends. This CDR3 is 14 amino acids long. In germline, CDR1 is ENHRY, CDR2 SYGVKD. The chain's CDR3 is CAISENQRGEKLFF. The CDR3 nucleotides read TGTGCCATCAGTGAGAACCAGAGGGGTGAAAAACTGTTTTTT.

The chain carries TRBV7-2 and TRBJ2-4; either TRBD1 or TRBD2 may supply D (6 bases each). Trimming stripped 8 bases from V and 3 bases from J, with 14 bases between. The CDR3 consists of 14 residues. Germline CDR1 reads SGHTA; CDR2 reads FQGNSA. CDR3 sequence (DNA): TGTGCCAGCCAGAGAGGGGGAGGCAAAAACATTCAGTACTTC. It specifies CASQRGGGKNIQYF.

CDR3 protein: CASSLGGSPNTEAFF. For the CDR3, the DNA is TGCGCCAGCAGCTTGGGGGGGAGCCCGAACACTGAAGCTTTCTTT. This sequence joins TRBV5-1 and TRBJ1-1; a weak D match, TRBD1 (5 bases). Germline V gene data show CDR1 as SGHRS and CDR2 as YFSETQ. The V and J ends lost 0 bases and 1 base respectively, with 10 bases between them. This CDR3 region has 15 residues.

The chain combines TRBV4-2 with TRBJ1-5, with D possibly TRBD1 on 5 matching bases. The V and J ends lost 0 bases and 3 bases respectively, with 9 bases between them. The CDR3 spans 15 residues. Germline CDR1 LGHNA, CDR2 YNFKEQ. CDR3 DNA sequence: TGTGCCAGCAGCCAAGACCCGACAGTCAATCAGCCCCAGCATTTT. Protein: CASSQDPTVNQPQHF.

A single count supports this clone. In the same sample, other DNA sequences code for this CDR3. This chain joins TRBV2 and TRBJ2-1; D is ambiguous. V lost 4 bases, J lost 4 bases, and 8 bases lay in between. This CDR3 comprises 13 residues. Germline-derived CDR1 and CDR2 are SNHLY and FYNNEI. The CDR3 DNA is TGTGCCAGCAGTGTGGGTCCTTACAATGAGCAGTTCTTC. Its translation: CASSVGPYNEQFF.

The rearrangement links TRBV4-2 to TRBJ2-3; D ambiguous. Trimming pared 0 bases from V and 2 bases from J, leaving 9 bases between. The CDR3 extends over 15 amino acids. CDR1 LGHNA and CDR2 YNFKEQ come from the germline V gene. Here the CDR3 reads CASSQESRSTDTQYF. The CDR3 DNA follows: TGTGCCAGCAGCCAAGAGTCGCGGTCCACAGATACGCAGTATTTT.

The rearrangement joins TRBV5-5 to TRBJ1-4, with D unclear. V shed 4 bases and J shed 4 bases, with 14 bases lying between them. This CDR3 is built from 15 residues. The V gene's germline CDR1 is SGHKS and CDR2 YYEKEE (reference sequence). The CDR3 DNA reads TGTGCCAGCAGCCGCGTAGCCCGGAATAATGAAAAACTGTTTTTT. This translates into CASSRVARNNEKLFF.

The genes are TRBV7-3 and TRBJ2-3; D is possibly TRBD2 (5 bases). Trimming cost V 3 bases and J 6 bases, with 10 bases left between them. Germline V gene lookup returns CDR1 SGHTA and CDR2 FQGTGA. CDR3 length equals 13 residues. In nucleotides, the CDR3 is TGTGCCAGCAGCTTTGGCGGAGGCGATACGCAGTATTTT. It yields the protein CASSFGGGDTQYF. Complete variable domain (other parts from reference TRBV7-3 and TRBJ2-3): GAGVSQTPSNKVTEKGKYVELRCDPISGHTALYWYRQSLGQGPEFLIYFQGTGAADDSGLPNDRFFAVRPEGSVSTLKIQRTERGDSAVYLCASSFGGGDTQYFGPGTRLTVL.

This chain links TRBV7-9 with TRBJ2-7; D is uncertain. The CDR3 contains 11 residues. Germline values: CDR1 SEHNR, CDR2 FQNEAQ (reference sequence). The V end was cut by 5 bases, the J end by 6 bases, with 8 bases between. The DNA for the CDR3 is TGTGCCAGCAGCGTCGCCTTCGAGCAGTACTTC. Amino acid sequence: CASSVAFEQYF.

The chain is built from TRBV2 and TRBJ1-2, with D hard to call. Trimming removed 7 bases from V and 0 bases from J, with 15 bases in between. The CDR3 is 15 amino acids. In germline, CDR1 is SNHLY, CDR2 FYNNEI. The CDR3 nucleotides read TGTGCCAGCAACCGCGGGGTGGCCTCTAACTATGGCTACACCTTC. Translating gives CASNRGVASNYGYTF.

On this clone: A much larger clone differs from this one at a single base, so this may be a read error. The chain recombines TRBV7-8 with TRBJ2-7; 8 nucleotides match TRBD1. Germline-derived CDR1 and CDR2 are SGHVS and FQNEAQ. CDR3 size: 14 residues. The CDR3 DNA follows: TGTGCCTGCAGCCCCAGACAGGGGCCCTACGAGCAGTACTTC. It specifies CACSPRQGPYEQYF. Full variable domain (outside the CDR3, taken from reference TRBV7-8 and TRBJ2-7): GAGVSQSPRYKVAKRGQDVALRCDPISGHVSLFWYQQALGQGPEFLTYFQNEAQLDKSGLPSDRFFAERPEGSVSTLKIQRTQQEDSAVYLCACSPRQGPYEQYFGPGTRLTVT.

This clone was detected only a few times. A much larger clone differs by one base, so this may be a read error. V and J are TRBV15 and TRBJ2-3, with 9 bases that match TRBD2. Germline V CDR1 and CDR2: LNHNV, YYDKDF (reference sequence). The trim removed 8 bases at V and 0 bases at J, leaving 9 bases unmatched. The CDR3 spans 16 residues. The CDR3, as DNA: TGTGCCACCGGCGATCGACTAGCGGCTAGCACAGATACGCAGTATTTT. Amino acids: CATGDRLAASTDTQYF. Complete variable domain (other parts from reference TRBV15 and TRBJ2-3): DAMVIQNPRYQVTQFGKPVTLSCSQTLNHNVMYWYQQKSSQAPKLLFHYYDKDFNNEADTPDNFQSRRPNTSFCFLDIRSPGLGDTAMYLCATGDRLAASTDTQYFGPGTRLTVL.

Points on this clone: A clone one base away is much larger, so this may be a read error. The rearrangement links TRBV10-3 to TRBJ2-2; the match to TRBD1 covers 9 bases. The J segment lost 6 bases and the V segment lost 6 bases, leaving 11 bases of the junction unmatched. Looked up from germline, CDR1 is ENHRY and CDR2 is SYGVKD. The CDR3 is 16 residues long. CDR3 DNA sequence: TGTGCCATCAGAGGCACGGGGGGACAGGGCGCCGGGGAGCTGTTTTTT. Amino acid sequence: CAIRGTGGQGAGELFF.

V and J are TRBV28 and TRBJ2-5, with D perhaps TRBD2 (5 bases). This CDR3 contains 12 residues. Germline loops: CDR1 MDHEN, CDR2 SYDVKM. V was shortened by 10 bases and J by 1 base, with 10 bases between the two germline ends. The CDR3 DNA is TGTGCCACCATCGGGGTCCAAGAGACCCAGTACTTC. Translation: CATIGVQETQYF.

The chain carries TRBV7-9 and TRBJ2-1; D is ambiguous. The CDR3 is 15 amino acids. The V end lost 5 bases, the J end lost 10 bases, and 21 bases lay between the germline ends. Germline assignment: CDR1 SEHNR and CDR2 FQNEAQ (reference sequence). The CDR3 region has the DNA TGTGCCAGCAGCCCAAGTAATTATAGGGTAAACGAGCAGTTCTTC. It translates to CASSPSNYRVNEQFF.

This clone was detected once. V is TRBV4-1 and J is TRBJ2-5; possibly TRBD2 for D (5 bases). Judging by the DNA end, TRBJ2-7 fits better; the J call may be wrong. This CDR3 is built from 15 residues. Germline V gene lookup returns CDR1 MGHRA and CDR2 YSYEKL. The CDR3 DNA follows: TGCGCCAGCAGCTTAATCGGGGTAAGCTCCTACGAGCAGTACTTC. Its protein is CASSLIGVSSYEQYF.

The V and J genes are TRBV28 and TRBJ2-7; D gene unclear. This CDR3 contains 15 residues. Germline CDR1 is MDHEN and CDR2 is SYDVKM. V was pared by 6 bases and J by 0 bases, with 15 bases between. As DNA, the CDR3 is TGTGCCAGCAGCCACCGGAGAGTACTCTCCTACGAGCAGTACTTC. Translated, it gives CASSHRRVLSYEQYF.

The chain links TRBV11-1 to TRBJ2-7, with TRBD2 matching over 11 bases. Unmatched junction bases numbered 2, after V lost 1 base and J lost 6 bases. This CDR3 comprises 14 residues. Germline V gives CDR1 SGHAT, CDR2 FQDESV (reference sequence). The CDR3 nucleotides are TGTGCCAGCAGCTTAGACCTAGCGGGAGGCGAGCAGTACTTC. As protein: CASSLDLAGGEQYF.

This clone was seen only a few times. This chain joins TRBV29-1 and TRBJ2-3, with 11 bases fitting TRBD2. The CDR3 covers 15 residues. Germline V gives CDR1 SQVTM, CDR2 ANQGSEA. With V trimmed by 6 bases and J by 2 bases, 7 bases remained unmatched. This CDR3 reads CSVPQGLADTDTQYF. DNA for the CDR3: TGCAGCGTGCCACAGGGACTAGCGGACACAGATACGCAGTATTTT.

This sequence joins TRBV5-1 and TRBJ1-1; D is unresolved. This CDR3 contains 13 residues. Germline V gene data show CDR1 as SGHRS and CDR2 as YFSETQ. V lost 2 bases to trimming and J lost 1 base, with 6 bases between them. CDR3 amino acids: CASSFNPNTEAFF. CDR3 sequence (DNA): TGCGCCAGCAGCTTCAACCCGAACACTGAAGCTTTCTTT.

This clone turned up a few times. The DNA for the CDR3 is TGTGCCAGCAGTGTCTTGGCAACTAATGAAAAACTGTTTTTT. This gives the protein CASSVLATNEKLFF. V and J are TRBV2 and TRBJ1-4; D not resolved. The germline V gene has CDR1 SNHLY and CDR2 FYNNEI. CDR3 length equals 14 residues. Between the trimmed V and J ends, which lost 4 bases and 0 bases, there was a span of 6 bases.

CDR3 region: CASSVAQGAHYEQYF. The CDR3 DNA reads TGTGCCAGCAGCGTAGCACAGGGGGCCCACTACGAGCAGTACTTC. The chain uses TRBV9 and TRBJ2-7, with 9 bases that match TRBD1. Germline CDR1 SGDLS, CDR2 YYNGEE. V lost 0 bases and J lost 3; bases outside the gene matches: 4. The CDR3 contains 15 residues.

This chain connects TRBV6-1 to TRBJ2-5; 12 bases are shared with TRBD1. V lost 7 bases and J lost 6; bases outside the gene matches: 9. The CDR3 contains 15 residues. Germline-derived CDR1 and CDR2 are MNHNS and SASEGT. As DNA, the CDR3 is TGTGCCAGCACCGCCGGGACAGGGGGCATGCAGACCCAGTACTTC. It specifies CASTAGTGGMQTQYF.

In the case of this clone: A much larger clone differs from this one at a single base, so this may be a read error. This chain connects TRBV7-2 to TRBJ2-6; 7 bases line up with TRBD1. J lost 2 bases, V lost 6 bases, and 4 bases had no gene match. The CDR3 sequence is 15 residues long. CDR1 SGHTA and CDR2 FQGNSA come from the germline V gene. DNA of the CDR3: TGTGCCAGCAGGCCACAGGGGACTGGGGCCAACGTCCTGACTTTC. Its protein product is CASRPQGTGANVLTF.

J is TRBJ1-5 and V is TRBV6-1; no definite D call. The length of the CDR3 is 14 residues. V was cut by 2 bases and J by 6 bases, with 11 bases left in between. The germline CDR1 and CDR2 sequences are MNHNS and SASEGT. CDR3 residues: CASSELGSSQPQHF. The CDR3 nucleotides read TGTGCCAGCAGTGAACTGGGGTCCAGTCAGCCCCAGCATTTT.

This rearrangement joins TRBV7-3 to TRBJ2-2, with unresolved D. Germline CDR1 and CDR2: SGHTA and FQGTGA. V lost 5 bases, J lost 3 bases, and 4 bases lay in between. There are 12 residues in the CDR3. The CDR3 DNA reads TGTGCCAGCAGCAACTACACCGGGGAGCTGTTTTTT. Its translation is CASSNYTGELFF.

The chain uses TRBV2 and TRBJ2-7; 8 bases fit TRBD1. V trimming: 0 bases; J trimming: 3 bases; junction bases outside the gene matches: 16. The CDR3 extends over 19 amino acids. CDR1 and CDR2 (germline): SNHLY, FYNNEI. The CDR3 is CASSEAAGGAIIGFYEQYF. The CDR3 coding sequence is TGTGCCAGCAGTGAAGCGGCAGGGGGCGCGATTATAGGTTTCTACGAGCAGTACTTC.

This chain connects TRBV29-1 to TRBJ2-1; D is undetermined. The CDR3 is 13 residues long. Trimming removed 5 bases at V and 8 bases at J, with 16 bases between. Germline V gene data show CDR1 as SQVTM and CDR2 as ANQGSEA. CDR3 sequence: CSVTSGSLDEQFF. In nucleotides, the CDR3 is TGCAGCGTTACATCTGGCTCCTTGGATGAGCAGTTCTTC.

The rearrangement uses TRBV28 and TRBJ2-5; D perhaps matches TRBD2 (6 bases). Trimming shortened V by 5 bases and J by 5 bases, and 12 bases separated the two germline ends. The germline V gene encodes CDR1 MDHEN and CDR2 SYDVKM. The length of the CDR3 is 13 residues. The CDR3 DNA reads TGTGCCAGCAGTCAGACACGGGAGGAGACCCAGTACTTC. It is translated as CASSQTREETQYF.

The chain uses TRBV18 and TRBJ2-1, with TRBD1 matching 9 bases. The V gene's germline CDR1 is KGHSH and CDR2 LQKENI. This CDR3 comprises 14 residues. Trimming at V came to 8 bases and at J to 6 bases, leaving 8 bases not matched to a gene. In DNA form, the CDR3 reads TGTGCCAGCAACCGGGACAGGGCCTTCAATGAGCAGTTCTTC. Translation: CASNRDRAFNEQFF.